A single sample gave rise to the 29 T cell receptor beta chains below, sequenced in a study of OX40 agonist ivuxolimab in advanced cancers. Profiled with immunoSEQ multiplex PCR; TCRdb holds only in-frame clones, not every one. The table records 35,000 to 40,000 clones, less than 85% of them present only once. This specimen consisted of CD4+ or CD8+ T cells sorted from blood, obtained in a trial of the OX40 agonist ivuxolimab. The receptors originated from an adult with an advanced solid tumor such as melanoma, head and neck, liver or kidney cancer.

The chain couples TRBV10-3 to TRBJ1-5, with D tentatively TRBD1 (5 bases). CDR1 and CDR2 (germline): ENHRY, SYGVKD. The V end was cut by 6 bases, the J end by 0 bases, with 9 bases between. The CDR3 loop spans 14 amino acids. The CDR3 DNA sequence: TGTGCCATCAGCAGGGAGTATAGCAATCAGCCCCAGCATTTT. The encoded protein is CAISREYSNQPQHF.

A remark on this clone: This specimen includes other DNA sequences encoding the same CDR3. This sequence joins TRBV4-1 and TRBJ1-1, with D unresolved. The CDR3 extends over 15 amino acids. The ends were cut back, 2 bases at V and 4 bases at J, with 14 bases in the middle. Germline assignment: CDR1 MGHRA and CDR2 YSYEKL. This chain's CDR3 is CASSQYHDRGTEAFF. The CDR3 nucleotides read TGCGCCAGCAGCCAATACCATGACCGGGGCACTGAAGCTTTCTTT.

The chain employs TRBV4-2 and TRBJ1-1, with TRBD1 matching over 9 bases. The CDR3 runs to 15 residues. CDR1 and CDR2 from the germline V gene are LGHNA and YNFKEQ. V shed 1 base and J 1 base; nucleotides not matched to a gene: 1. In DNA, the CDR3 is TGTGCCAGCAGCCAAGGACAGGGGGGGAACACTGAAGCTTTCTTT. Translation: CASSQGQGGNTEAFF.

The CDR3 loop reads CASSWDRYNSPLHF. The CDR3 region has the DNA TGCGCCAGCAGCTGGGACAGGTATAATTCACCCCTCCACTTT. This chain links TRBV5-1 with TRBJ1-6; TRBD1 agrees at 8 bases. Germline lookup yields CDR1 SGHRS and CDR2 YFSETQ. The CDR3 has 14 residues. V was clipped by 3 bases and J by 4 bases; unmatched bases: 0.

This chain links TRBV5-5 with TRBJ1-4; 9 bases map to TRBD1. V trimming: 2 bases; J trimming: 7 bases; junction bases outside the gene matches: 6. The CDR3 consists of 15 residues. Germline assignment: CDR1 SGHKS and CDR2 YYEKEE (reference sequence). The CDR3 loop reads CASSFRDRGVEKLFF. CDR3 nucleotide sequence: TGTGCCAGCAGCTTTCGAGACAGGGGGGTTGAAAAACTGTTTTTT. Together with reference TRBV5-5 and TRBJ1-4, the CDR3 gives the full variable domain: DAGVTQSPTHLIKTRGQQVTLRCSPISGHKSVSWYQQVLGQGPQFIFQYYEKEERGRGNFPDRFSARQFPNYSSELNVNALLLGDSALYLCASSFRDRGVEKLFFGSGTQLSVL.

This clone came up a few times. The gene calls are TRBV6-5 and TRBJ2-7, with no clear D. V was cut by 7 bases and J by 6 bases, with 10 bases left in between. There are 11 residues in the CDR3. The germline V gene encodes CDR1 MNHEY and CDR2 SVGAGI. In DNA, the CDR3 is TGTGCCAGCAAAAGTTTGGGCGAGCAGTACTTC. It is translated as CASKSLGEQYF.

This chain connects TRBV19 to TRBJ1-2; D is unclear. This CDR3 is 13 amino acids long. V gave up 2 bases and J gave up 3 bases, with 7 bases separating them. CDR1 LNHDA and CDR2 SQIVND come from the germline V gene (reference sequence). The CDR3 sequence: CASSIWQDYGYTF. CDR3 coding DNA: TGTGCCAGTAGTATATGGCAGGACTATGGCTACACCTTC. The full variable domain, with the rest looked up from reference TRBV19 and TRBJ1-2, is DGGITQSPKYLFRKEGQNVTLSCEQNLNHDAMYWYRQDPGQGLRLIYYSQIVNDFQKGDIAEGYSVSREKKESFPLTVTSAQKNPTAFYLCASSIWQDYGYTFGSGTRLTVV.

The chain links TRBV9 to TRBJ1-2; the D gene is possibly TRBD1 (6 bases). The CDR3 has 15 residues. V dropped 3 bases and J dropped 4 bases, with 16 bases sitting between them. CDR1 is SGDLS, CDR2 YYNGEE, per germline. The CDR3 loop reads CASSAPRGGSYGYTF. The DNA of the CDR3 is TGTGCCAGCAGCGCCCCCCGAGGGGGGAGCTATGGCTACACCTTC.

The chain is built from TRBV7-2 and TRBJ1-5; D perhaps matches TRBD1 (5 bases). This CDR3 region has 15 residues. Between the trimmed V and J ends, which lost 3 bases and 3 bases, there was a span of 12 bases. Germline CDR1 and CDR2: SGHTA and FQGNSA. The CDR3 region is CASSLGGVNNQPQHF. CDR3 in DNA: TGTGCCAGCAGCTTGGGGGGTGTCAACAATCAGCCCCAGCATTTT. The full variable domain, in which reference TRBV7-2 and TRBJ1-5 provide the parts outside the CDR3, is GAGVSQSPSNKVTEKGKDVELRCDPISGHTALYWYRQSLGQGLEFLIYFQGNSAPDKSGLPSDRFSAERTGGSVSTLTIQRTQQEDSAVYLCASSLGGVNNQPQHFGDGTRLSIL.

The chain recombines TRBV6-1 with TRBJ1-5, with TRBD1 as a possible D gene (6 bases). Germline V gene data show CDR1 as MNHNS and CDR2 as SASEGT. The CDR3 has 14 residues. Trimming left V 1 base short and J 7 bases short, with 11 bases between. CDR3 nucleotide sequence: TGTGCCAGCAGTGAAGTTCAGGGGTGGCAGCCCCAGCATTTT. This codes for CASSEVQGWQPQHF.

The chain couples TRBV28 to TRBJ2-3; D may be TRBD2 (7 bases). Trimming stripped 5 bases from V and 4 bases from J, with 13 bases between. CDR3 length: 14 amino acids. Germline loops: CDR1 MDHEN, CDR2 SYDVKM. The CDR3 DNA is TGTGCCAGCAGTAGGGGGGGTTCTTCAGATACGCAGTATTTT. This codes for CASSRGGSSDTQYF.

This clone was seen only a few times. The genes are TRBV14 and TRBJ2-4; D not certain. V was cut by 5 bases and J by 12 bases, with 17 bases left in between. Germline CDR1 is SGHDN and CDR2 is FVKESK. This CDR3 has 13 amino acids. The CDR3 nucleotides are TGTGCCAGCAGCTTCCGTTTGCAGGCGCCTCAGTACTTC. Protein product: CASSFRLQAPQYF. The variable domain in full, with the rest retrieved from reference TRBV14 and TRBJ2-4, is EAGVTQFPSHSVIEKGQTVTLRCDPISGHDNLYWYRRVMGKEIKFLLHFVKESKQDESGMPNNRFLAERTGGTYSTLKVQPAELEDSGVYFCASSFRLQAPQYFGAGTRLSVL.

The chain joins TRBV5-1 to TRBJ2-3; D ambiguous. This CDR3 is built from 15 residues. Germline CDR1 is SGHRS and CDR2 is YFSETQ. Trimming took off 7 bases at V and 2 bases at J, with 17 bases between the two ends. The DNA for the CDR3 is TGCGCCAGCGGCCCCGCCCTGGGCTTCACAGATACGCAGTATTTT. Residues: CASGPALGFTDTQYF.

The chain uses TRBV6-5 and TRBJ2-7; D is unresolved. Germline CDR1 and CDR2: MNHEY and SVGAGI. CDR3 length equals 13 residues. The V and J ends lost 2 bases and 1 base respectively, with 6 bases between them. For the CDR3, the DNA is TGTGCCAGCAGTTACGGGCATTCCTACGAGCAGTACTTC. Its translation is CASSYGHSYEQYF.

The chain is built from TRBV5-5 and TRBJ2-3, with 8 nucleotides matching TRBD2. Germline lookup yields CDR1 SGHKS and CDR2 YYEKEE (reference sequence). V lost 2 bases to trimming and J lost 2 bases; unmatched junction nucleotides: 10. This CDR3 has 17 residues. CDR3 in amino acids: CASSLAGVSTSTDTQYF. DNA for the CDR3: TGTGCCAGCAGCTTAGCGGGGGTTTCTACCTCCACAGATACGCAGTATTTT.

The CDR3 region has the DNA TGCGCCAGCAGCGGAGCGGACAGGGGAAGGTACGAGCAGTACTTC. As protein: CASSGADRGRYEQYF. The J gene is TRBJ2-7, the V gene TRBV5-1, with 9 bases identical to TRBD1. This CDR3 contains 15 residues. Trimming took 4 bases from V and 4 from J; bases not matched to a gene: 9. From germline, CDR1 is SGHRS and CDR2 YFSETQ.

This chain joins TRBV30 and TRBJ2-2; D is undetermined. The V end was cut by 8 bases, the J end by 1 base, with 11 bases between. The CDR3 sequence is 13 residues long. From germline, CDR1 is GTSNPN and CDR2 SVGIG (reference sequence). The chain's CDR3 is CARQDGNTGELFF. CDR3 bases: TGTGCCCGGCAGGACGGGAACACCGGGGAGCTGTTTTTT.

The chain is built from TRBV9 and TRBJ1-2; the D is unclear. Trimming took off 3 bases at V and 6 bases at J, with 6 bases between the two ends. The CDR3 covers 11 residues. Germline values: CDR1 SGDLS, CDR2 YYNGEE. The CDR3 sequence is CASSEPNGYTF. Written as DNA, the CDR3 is TGTGCCAGCAGCGAGCCTAATGGCTACACCTTC.

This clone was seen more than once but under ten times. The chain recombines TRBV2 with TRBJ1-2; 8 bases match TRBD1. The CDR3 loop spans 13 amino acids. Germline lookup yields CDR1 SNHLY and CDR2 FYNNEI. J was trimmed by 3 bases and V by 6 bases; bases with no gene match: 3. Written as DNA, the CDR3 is TGTGCCAGCAGCGGACAGGGTGACTATGGCTACACCTTC. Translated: CASSGQGDYGYTF.

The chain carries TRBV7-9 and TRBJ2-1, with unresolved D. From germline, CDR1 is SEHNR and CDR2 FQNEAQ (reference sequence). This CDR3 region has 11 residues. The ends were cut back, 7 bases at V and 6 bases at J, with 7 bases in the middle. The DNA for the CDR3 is TGTGCCAGCATCTTTCTCAATGAGCAGTTCTTC. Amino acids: CASIFLNEQFF. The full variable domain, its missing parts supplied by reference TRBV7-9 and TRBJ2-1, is DTGVSQNPRHKITKRGQNVTFRCDPISEHNRLYWYRQTLGQGPEFLTYFQNEAQLEKSRLLSDRFSAERPKGSFSTLEIQRTEQGDSAMYLCASIFLNEQFFGPGTRLTVL.

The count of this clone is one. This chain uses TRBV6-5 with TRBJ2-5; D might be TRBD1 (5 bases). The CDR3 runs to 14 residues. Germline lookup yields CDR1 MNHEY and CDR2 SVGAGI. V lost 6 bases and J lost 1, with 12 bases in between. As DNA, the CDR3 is TGTGCCAGCAGCACCGACAGTTTCCAAGAGACCCAGTACTTC. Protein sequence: CASSTDSFQETQYF.

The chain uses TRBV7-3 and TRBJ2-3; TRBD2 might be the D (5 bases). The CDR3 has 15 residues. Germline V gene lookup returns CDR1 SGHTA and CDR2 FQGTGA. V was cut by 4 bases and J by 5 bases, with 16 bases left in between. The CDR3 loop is CASSSQADSRDTQYF. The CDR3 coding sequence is TGTGCCAGCAGCTCACAAGCGGACTCCAGAGATACGCAGTATTTT.

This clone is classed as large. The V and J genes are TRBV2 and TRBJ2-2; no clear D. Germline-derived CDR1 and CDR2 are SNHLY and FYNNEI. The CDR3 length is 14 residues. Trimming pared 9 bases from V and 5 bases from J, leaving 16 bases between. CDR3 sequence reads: CARNSVSETGELFF. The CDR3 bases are TGTGCCAGGAACTCCGTTTCAGAGACCGGGGAGCTGTTTTTT. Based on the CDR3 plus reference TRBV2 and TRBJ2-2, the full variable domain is EPEVTQTPSHQVTQMGQEVILRCVPISNHLYFYWYRQILGQKVEFLVSFYNNEISEKSEIFDDQFSVERPDGSNFTLKIRSTKLEDSAMYFCARNSVSETGELFFGEGSRLTVL.

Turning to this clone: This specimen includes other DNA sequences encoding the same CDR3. The CDR3 here is CASSEGGLASPLHF. For the CDR3, the DNA is TGCGCCAGCAGTGAGGGGGGATTGGCCTCACCCCTCCACTTT. The chain links TRBV4-1 to TRBJ1-6; D perhaps matches TRBD1 (6 bases). The CDR3 length is 14 residues. V was cut by 6 bases and J by 10 bases, with 16 bases left in between. CDR1 and CDR2 from the germline V gene are MGHRA and YSYEKL.

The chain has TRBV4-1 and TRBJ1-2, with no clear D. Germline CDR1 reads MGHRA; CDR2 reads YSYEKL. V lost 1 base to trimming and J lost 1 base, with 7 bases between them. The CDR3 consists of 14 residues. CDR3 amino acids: CASSQVSLNYGYTF. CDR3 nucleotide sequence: TGCGCCAGCAGCCAAGTATCCCTTAACTATGGCTACACCTTC.

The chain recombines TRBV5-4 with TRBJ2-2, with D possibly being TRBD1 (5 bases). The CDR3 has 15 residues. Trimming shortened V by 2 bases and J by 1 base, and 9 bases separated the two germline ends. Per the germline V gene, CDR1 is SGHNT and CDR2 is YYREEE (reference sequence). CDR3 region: CASSFADRNTGELFF. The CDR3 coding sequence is TGTGCCAGCAGCTTCGCCGACAGGAACACCGGGGAGCTGTTTTTT.

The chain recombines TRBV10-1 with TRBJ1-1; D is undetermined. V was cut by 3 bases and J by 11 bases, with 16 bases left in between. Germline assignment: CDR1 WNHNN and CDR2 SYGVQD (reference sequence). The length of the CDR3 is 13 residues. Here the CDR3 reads CASSESREGWAFF. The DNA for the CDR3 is TGCGCCAGCAGTGAAAGCCGTGAGGGTTGGGCTTTCTTT.

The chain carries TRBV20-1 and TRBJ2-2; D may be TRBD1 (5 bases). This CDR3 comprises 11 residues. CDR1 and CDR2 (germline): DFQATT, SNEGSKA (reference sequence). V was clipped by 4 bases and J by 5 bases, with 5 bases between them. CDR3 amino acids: CSAKGTGELFF. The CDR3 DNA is TGCAGTGCTAAGGGGACCGGGGAGCTGTTTTTT.

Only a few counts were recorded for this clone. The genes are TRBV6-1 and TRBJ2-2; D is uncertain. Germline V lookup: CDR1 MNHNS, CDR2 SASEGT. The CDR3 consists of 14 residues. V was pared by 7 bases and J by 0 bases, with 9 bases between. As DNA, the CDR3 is TGTGCCAGCATCCTCACTCCGAACACCGGGGAGCTGTTTTTT. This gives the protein CASILTPNTGELFF.